The 23 T cell receptor beta chains below all came from one sample that was sequenced in a study of blood T cell repertoires in COVID-19. Method: immunoSEQ multiplex PCR; TCRdb's copy keeps in-frame clones and lacks some. The data show tens of thousands of clones, about 81% seen once. Input material: peripheral blood. These receptor sequences come from a human donor in a cohort sampled during active COVID-19.

The chain couples TRBV7-9 to TRBJ2-3, with TRBD1 matching over 10 bases. Germline CDR1 and CDR2: SEHNR and FQNEAQ (reference sequence). The CDR3 spans 18 residues. V was pared by 5 bases and J by 1 base, with 12 bases of the junction left unmatched. The CDR3 region has the DNA TGTGCCAGCAGCCCGGCCGGGACAGGGGTCAAGGGCACAGATACGCAGTATTTT. Amino acid sequence: CASSPAGTGVKGTDTQYF.

The rearrangement links TRBV28 to TRBJ2-1, with D perhaps matching TRBD1 (6 bases). CDR1 is MDHEN, CDR2 SYDVKM, per germline. Deletions cut 3 bases from V and 5 bases from J, with 14 bases between. The CDR3 is 15 amino acids. This CDR3 is CASSLGWGRNNEQFF. The CDR3 DNA follows: TGTGCCAGCAGTTTGGGGTGGGGGCGCAACAATGAGCAGTTCTTC. Drawing the rest from reference TRBV28 and TRBJ2-1, the complete variable domain is DVKVTQSSRYLVKRTGEKVFLECVQDMDHENMFWYRQDPGLGLRLIYFSYDVKMKEKGDIPEGYSVSREKKERFSLILESASTNQTSMYLCASSLGWGRNNEQFFGPGTRLTVL.

This rearrangement joins TRBV6-5 to TRBJ1-6; tentative D call: TRBD1 (6 bases). The germline V gene encodes CDR1 MNHEY and CDR2 SVGAGI. The germline V and J ends were trimmed by 2 bases and 14 bases, with 10 bases remaining between them. CDR3 length: 12 residues. The CDR3 spells CASSYDRLTLHF. CDR3 DNA: TGTGCCAGCAGTTACGACAGGTTGACCCTCCACTTT.

The chain links TRBV3-1 (or the pseudogene TRBV3-2) to TRBJ2-4; 7 nucleotides align to TRBD1. Germline V gene sequence: CDR1 LGHDT, CDR2 YNNKEL (reference sequence). The V and J ends lost 4 bases and 10 bases, in that order; junction bases with no gene match: 10. CDR3 length: 14 residues. CDR3 DNA: TGTGCCAGCAGCCCAGACAGGGCCTCCTTGATTCAGTACTTC. Amino acids: CASSPDRASLIQYF.

The V call is TRBV28, the J call TRBJ2-7, with D tentatively TRBD2 (6 bases). The CDR3 spans 16 residues. CDR1 is MDHEN, CDR2 SYDVKM, per germline. V was pared by 4 bases and J by 3 bases, with 19 bases between. This CDR3 reads CASSSSPGTLSYEQYV. The DNA of the CDR3 is TGTGCCAGCAGTTCCTCCCCCGGGACTCTTAGCTACGAGCAGTACGTC.

This clone appeared a single time. V is TRBV6-5 and J is TRBJ2-3, with TRBD1 identical over 7 bases. The CDR3 spans 15 residues. Germline V gene lookup returns CDR1 MNHEY and CDR2 SVGAGI. The ends lost 3 bases at V and 0 bases at J; junction bases unmatched: 3. The CDR3 DNA is TGTGCCAGCAGTTATCTGGACAGGAGCACAGATACGCAGTATTTT. This translates into CASSYLDRSTDTQYF.

The rearrangement links TRBV15 to TRBJ1-1; TRBD1 aligns across 8 bases. The CDR3 runs 15 residues. Germline CDR1 LNHNV, CDR2 YYDKDF (reference sequence). The V segment lost 1 base and the J segment 6 bases; nucleotides outside the gene matches: 7. The CDR3 coding sequence is TGTGCCACCAGCAGAGGGACAGGGATAAAGTCTGAAGCTTTCTTT. Its translation: CATSRGTGIKSEAFF. The full variable domain, rest sourced from reference TRBV15 and TRBJ1-1, is DAMVIQNPRYQVTQFGKPVTLSCSQTLNHNVMYWYQQKSSQAPKLLFHYYDKDFNNEADTPDNFQSRRPNTSFCFLDIRSPGLGDTAMYLCATSRGTGIKSEAFFGQGTRLTVV.

The CDR3 loop reads CASSQPRQENTEAFF. The CDR3 DNA follows: TGCGCCAGCAGCCAACCCCGACAGGAGAACACTGAAGCTTTCTTT. V is TRBV4-1 and J is TRBJ1-1, with D perhaps TRBD1 (6 bases). With 2 bases removed from V and 1 base from J, the gap between germline ends came to 11 bases. CDR1 is MGHRA, CDR2 YSYEKL, per germline. CDR3 length equals 15 residues.

This chain joins TRBV3-1 (or the pseudogene TRBV3-2) and TRBJ2-2, with D perhaps matching TRBD1 (5 bases). This CDR3 has 17 amino acids. Germline assignment: CDR1 LGHDT and CDR2 YNNKEL (reference sequence). Between the trimmed V and J ends, which lost 7 bases and 1 base, there was a span of 19 bases. The CDR3 region has the DNA TGTGCCAGCACCGCCTCCAAAGGGGCGAGGAACACCGGGGAGCTGTTTTTT. It codes for CASTASKGARNTGELFF.

In this sample, this clone turned up once. The V gene is TRBV28, the J gene TRBJ2-1, with TRBD1 matching over 7 bases. J gave up 0 bases and V 6 bases, and 8 bases lay outside the gene matches. This CDR3 spans 16 amino acids. Germline-derived CDR1 and CDR2 are MDHEN and SYDVKM. CDR3 region: CASSIPTGSSYNEQFF. The DNA for the CDR3 is TGTGCCAGCAGCATTCCGACAGGGAGCTCCTACAATGAGCAGTTCTTC.

In DNA, the CDR3 is TGTGCCAGCAGTTACTCCCGCGGGGGCTCCTATAATTCACCCCTCCACTTT. This encodes CASSYSRGGSYNSPLHF. The J gene is TRBJ1-6, the V gene TRBV6-2 or TRBV6-3; maybe TRBD1 (5 bases). The V and J ends lost 0 bases and 0 bases respectively, with 9 bases between them. This CDR3 has 17 residues. The V gene's germline CDR1 is MNHEY and CDR2 SVGEGT.

This chain connects TRBV27 to TRBJ1-5, with 8 bases that match TRBD1. Looked up from germline, CDR1 is MNHEY and CDR2 is SMNVEV (reference sequence). J was trimmed by 2 bases and V by 9 bases; bases with no gene match: 9. The CDR3 sequence is 15 residues long. The CDR3 sequence: CASSQGAWRNQPQHF. DNA for the CDR3: TGTGCCAGTTCTCAGGGGGCTTGGCGCAATCAGCCCCAGCATTTT.

The V gene is TRBV6-4, the J gene TRBJ2-2; the match to TRBD2 covers 12 bases. Trimming removed 6 bases from V and 6 bases from J; junction bases left unmatched: 5. The germline V gene has CDR1 MRHNA and CDR2 SNTAGT. CDR3 length: 15 residues. The CDR3 coding sequence is TGTGCCAGCAGGCGACTAGCGGGGGTTCCCGGGGAGCTGTTTTTT. It translates to CASRRLAGVPGELFF.

Worth noting for this clone: Compared with germline, one end of the junction differs, possibly owing to a read error. The J gene is TRBJ2-5, the V gene TRBV7-8, with D unclear. This CDR3 is built from 12 residues. The germline gives CDR1 SGHVS, CDR2 FQNEAQ. The CDR3 region is CASSLNSHLRNF. In DNA, the CDR3 is TGTGCCAGCAGCCTCAATAGCCACCTCCGGAACTTC.

The chain joins TRBV3-1 (or the pseudogene TRBV3-2) to TRBJ1-6; D gene uncertain. The germline CDR1 and CDR2 sequences are LGHDT and YNNKEL (reference sequence). This CDR3 contains 14 residues. Trimming shortened V by 4 bases and J by 5 bases, and 9 bases separated the two germline ends. CDR3: CASSPRSNNSPLHF. The CDR3 bases are TGTGCCAGCAGCCCCCGGTCTAATAATTCACCCCTCCACTTT.

The chain joins TRBV19 to TRBJ2-2, with 12 bases lining up with TRBD2. The CDR3 contains 16 residues. Germline loops: CDR1 LNHDA, CDR2 SQIVND (reference sequence). Trimming at V came to 6 bases and at J to 4 bases, leaving 6 bases not matched to a gene. As DNA, the CDR3 is TGTGCCAGTAGAGGACTAGCGGGACTCGGCACCGGGGAGCTGTTTTTT. It translates to CASRGLAGLGTGELFF.

The CDR3 reads CASSPPRTSGGTGELFF. As DNA, the CDR3 is TGTGCCAGCAGCCCCCCCAGGACTAGCGGGGGCACCGGGGAGCTGTTTTTT. This chain links TRBV11-3 with TRBJ2-2; 13 bases agree with TRBD2. The length of the CDR3 is 17 residues. J gave up 4 bases and V 5 bases, and 7 bases lay outside the gene matches. Germline assignment: CDR1 SGHNT and CDR2 YENEEA.

This rearrangement joins TRBV20-1 to TRBJ1-5; no firm D call. The germline V and J ends were trimmed by 3 bases and 0 bases, with 6 bases remaining between them. The germline V gene has CDR1 DFQATT and CDR2 SNEGSKA (reference sequence). The CDR3 has 13 residues. The CDR3 coding sequence is TGCAGTGCTAGTTTCAATAGCAATCAGCCCCAGCATTTT. Protein sequence: CSASFNSNQPQHF.

This sequence joins TRBV10-3 and TRBJ2-1; a possible D gene is TRBD1 (5 bases). The germline CDR1 and CDR2 sequences are ENHRY and SYGVKD. The CDR3 is 15 amino acids. V gave up 3 bases and J gave up 9 bases, with 18 bases separating them. CDR3 protein: CAISDFGWQGSEQFF. The CDR3 nucleotides are TGTGCCATCAGTGACTTCGGATGGCAGGGCAGTGAGCAGTTCTTC.

This chain's CDR3 is CASSFGWTGELFF. The CDR3 region has the DNA TGTGCCAGCAGCTTCGGTTGGACCGGGGAGCTGTTTTTT. The chain joins TRBV5-5 to TRBJ2-2; D is unresolved. Trimming took off 2 bases at V and 5 bases at J, with 7 bases between the two ends. This CDR3 is built from 13 residues. CDR1 and CDR2 (germline): SGHKS, YYEKEE (reference sequence).

V and J are TRBV28 and TRBJ1-4; weak D call: TRBD1 (5 bases). Germline lookup yields CDR1 MDHEN and CDR2 SYDVKM. Trimming pared 3 bases from V and 7 bases from J, leaving 12 bases between. CDR3 size: 14 residues. CDR3 coding DNA: TGTGCCAGCAGTTTGGGGGGGGACGGTGAAAAACTGTTTTTT. It codes for CASSLGGDGEKLFF. The variable domain in full, completed from reference TRBV28 and TRBJ1-4, reads DVKVTQSSRYLVKRTGEKVFLECVQDMDHENMFWYRQDPGLGLRLIYFSYDVKMKEKGDIPEGYSVSREKKERFSLILESASTNQTSMYLCASSLGGDGEKLFFGSGTQLSVL.

This clone is labeled medium-sized (0.01 to 0.1%). V is TRBV6-4 and J is TRBJ2-1; TRBD1 matches 7 bases. The CDR3 extends over 13 amino acids. The V segment lost 9 bases and the J segment 0 bases; nucleotides outside the gene matches: 2. Looked up from germline, CDR1 is MRHNA and CDR2 is SNTAGT. The CDR3 loop is CARQGSSYNEQFF. The DNA of the CDR3 is TGTGCCAGACAGGGGAGCTCCTACAATGAGCAGTTCTTC.

The genes are TRBV19 and TRBJ2-3; possible D gene TRBD2, 6 bases. This CDR3 has 13 amino acids. V lost 7 bases to trimming and J lost 0 bases, with 8 bases between them. Germline V gene data show CDR1 as LNHDA and CDR2 as SQIVND (reference sequence). The chain's CDR3 is CASNRGSTDTQYF. The CDR3 DNA reads as TGTGCCAGTAACCGGGGGAGCACAGATACGCAGTATTTT.